This is a list of T cell receptor beta chains from one sample in a study of blood T cells in healthy people across ages. TCRdb re-analysed the 5' RACE reads in MiXCR, keeping a single row per CDR3 protein. This table has about a million distinct CDR3 sequences, roughly 51% appearing once. The sample comprised blood. Every receptor here comes from a woman aged 60-75 years in good health. Both conserved end residues are part of each CDR3. A D gene is named only where the DNA matches it firmly. Some rows mark clone size as missing; the rest say once, few, many or name a class of expanded clone.

J gene	V gene	clone size	D gene	CDR3 protein	CDR3 DNA
TRBJ2-7	TRBV4-2	NA	NA	CASSQAALASSYEQYF	TGTGCCAGCAGCCAAGCGGCATTAGCGAGCTCCTACGAGCAGTACTTC
TRBJ2-5	TRBV29-1	few	TRBD1	CSVDRTGLETQYF	TGCAGCGTTGACAGGACAGGGTTAGAGACCCAGTACTTC
TRBJ2-1	TRBV27	NA	NA	CASSLWWGLTNEQFF	TGTGCCAGCAGTTTATGGTGGGGTTTGACCAATGAGCAGTTCTTC
TRBJ2-7	TRBV5-1	NA	NA	CASSLAGDNLYEQYF	TGCGCCAGCAGCTTGGCCGGGGACAACCTCTACGAGCAGTACTTC
TRBJ2-7	TRBV10-3	few	TRBD1	CAIGQGYEQYF	TGTGCCATTGGACAGGGCTACGAGCAGTACTTC
TRBJ1-2	TRBV20-1	NA	TRBD1	CSARGDRADNGYTF	TGCAGTGCTAGAGGCGACAGGGCCGATAATGGCTACACCTTC
TRBJ2-7	TRBV28	NA	TRBD2	CASTPSGWLSDEQYF	TGTGCCAGCACGCCTAGCGGGTGGCTAAGCGACGAGCAGTACTTC
TRBJ2-5	TRBV4-1	NA	TRBD1	CASSGGQVQETQYF	TGCGCCAGCAGCGGGGGACAGGTCCAAGAGACCCAGTACTTC
TRBJ2-7	TRBV12-3/TRBV12-4	NA	NA	CASSFRGQGYEQYF	TGTGCCAGCAGTTTTCGGGGACAAGGGTACGAGCAGTACTTC
TRBJ2-7	TRBV25-1	many	NA	CASSANYEQYF	TGTGCCAGCAGCGCTAACTACGAGCAGTACTTC
TRBJ1-2	TRBV3-1	few	TRBD1	CASSVRGSSEYGYTF	TGTGCCAGCAGCGTCAGGGGGTCGAGCGAATATGGCTACACCTTC
TRBJ1-6	TRBV29-1	NA	NA	CSARQEKNSPLHF	TGCAGCGCCCGACAGGAGAAGAATTCACCCCTCCACTTT
TRBJ1-2	TRBV4-2	NA	NA	CASSQDMRPRSWGNYGYTF	TGTGCCAGCAGCCAAGATATGCGCCCGCGCAGTTGGGGAAACTATGGCTACACCTTC
TRBJ2-1	TRBV20-1	NA	NA	CSQCGSSSYNEQFF	TGCAGTCAGTGCGGCAGTAGCTCCTACAATGAGCAGTTCTTC
TRBJ2-7	TRBV4-1	few	TRBD1	CASSQEGQGIGSSYEQYF	TGCGCCAGCAGCCAAGAGGGACAGGGGATAGGGAGCTCCTACGAGCAGTACTTC
TRBJ2-7	TRBV7-8	NA	NA	CASSLVLQRSYEQYF	TGTGCCAGCAGCTTAGTTCTACAGCGCAGCTACGAGCAGTACTTC
TRBJ2-5	TRBV28	few	TRBD1	CASSSGDRDQETQYF	TGTGCCAGCAGTTCCGGGGACAGGGACCAAGAGACCCAGTACTTC
TRBJ2-7	TRBV27	NA	NA	CASRFEIAGEQYF	TGTGCCAGCAGGTTCGAAATCGCCGGCGAGCAGTACTTC
TRBJ2-7	TRBV20-1	few	NA	CSIKMEDNYYEQYF	TGCAGTATCAAAATGGAGGACAACTACTACGAGCAGTACTTC
TRBJ2-4	TRBV7-2	once	TRBD1	CASSGGRGGQVGNIQYF	TGTGCCAGCAGCGGGGGTCGAGGTGGACAGGTGGGAAACATTCAGTACTTC
TRBJ2-7	TRBV20-1	many	NA	CSASRSYEQYF	TGCAGTGCTAGTCGGAGCTACGAGCAGTACTTC
TRBJ2-2	TRBV2	NA	TRBD1	CASSGQGNTGELFF	TGTGCCAGCAGTGGACAGGGGAACACCGGGGAGCTGTTTTTT
TRBJ1-2	TRBV11-2	NA	NA	CASSSLTYGYTF	TGTGCCAGCAGCTCACTTACTTACGGCTACACCTTC
TRBJ2-1	TRBV5-1	NA	NA	CASSLYRSSYNEQFF	TGCGCCAGCAGCTTGTACCGGAGCTCCTACAATGAGCAGTTCTTC
TRBJ2-7	TRBV28	NA	NA	CASRKTRTVNEQYF	TGTGCCAGCAGAAAAACAAGGACAGTAAACGAGCAGTACTTC
TRBJ2-1	TRBV6-5	NA	NA	CASSPSRSYNEQFF	TGTGCCAGCAGCCCCTCTAGAAGTTACAATGAGCAGTTCTTC
TRBJ1-5	TRBV29-1	few	NA	CSVSEGAASNQPQHF	TGCAGCGTTTCAGAGGGCGCCGCTAGCAATCAGCCCCAGCATTTT
TRBJ1-2	TRBV28	NA	NA	CASRPPGRNGYTF	TGTGCCAGCAGGCCCCCGGGCCGGAATGGCTACACCTTC
TRBJ2-7	TRBV12-3/TRBV12-4	NA	NA	CASSTDEGHLAYEQYF	TGTGCTAGCAGTACCGACGAGGGGCATCTGGCCTACGAGCAGTACTTC
TRBJ2-7	TRBV7-3	once	NA	CASTFYEQYF	TGTGCCAGCACCTTCTACGAGCAGTACTTC
TRBJ1-2	TRBV2	NA	NA	CASSGTTGGSTF	TGTGCCAGCAGTGGGACGACTGGGGGGTCCACCTTC
TRBJ2-7	TRBV28	NA	NA	CASSFSPFRNEQYF	TGTGCCAGCAGTTTTTCCCCCTTCAGGAACGAGCAGTACTTC
TRBJ2-3	TRBV7-9	NA	NA	CASIGREVFGDTQYF	TGTGCCAGCATTGGGAGAGAGGTTTTCGGAGATACGCAGTATTTT
TRBJ2-7	TRBV6-1	NA	NA	CASTNRRDSYEQYF	TGTGCCAGCACGAACAGGCGAGATTCCTACGAGCAGTACTTC
TRBJ2-7	TRBV12-3/TRBV12-4	NA	TRBD1	CASSPPGQYLSYEQYF	TGTGCCAGCAGTCCCCCGGGACAGTACCTTTCCTACGAGCAGTACTTC